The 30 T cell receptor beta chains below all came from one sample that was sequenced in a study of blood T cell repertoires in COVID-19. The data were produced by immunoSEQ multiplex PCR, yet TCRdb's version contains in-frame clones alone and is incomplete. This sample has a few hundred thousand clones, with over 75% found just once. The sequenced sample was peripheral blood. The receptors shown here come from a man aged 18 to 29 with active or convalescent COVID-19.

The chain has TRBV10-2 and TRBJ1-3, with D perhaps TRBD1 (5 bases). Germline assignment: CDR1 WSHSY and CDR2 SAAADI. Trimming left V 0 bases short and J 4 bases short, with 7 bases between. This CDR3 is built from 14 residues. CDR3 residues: CASSESQAGNTIYF. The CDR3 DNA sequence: TGCGCCAGCAGTGAGTCACAGGCGGGAAACACCATATATTTT.

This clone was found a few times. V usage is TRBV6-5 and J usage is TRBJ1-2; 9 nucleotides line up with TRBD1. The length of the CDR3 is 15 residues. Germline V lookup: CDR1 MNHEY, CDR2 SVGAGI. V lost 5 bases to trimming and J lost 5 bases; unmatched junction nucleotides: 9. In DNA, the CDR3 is TGTGCCAGCAGTAGGACAGGGGCCTCCACTTATGGCTACACCTTC. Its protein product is CASSRTGASTYGYTF.

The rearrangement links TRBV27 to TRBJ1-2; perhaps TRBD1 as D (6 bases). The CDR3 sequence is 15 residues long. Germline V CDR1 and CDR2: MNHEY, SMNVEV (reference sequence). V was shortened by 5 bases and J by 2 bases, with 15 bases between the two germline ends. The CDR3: CASSPTGTGNYGYTF. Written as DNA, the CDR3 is TGTGCCAGCAGTCCGACAGGAACGGGGAACTATGGCTACACCTTC.

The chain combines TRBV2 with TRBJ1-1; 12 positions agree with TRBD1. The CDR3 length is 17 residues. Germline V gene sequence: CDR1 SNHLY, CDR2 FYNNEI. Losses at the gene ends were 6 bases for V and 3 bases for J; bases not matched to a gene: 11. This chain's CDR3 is CASSLSGTGGSDTEAFF. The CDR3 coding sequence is TGTGCCAGCAGCCTGTCCGGGACAGGGGGCTCGGACACTGAAGCTTTCTTT.

The CDR3 region is CASSYSRGSNNEQFF. For the CDR3, the DNA is TGTGCCAGCAGTTACTCGAGAGGTAGCAACAATGAGCAGTTCTTC. The chain uses TRBV6-2 or TRBV6-3 and TRBJ2-1; no definite D call. Germline V CDR1 and CDR2: MNHEY, SVGEGT. Trimming stripped 0 bases from V and 5 bases from J, with 11 bases between. The CDR3 covers 15 residues.

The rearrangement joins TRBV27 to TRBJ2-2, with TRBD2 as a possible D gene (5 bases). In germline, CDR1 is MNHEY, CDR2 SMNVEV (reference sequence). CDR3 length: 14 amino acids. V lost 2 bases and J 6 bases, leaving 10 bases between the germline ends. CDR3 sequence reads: CASSLIAGSGELFF. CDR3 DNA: TGTGCCAGCAGTTTAATTGCGGGCTCCGGGGAGCTGTTTTTT.

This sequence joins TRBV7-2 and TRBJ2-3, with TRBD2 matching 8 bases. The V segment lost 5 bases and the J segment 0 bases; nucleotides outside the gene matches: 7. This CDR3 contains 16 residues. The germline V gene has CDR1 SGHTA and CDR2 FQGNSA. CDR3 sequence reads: CASSPIAGSSTDTQYF. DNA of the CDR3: TGTGCCAGCAGCCCTATAGCGGGATCTAGCACAGATACGCAGTATTTT.

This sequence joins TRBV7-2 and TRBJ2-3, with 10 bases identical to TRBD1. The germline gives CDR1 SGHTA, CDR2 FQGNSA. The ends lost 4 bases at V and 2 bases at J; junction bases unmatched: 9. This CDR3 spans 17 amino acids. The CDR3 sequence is CASSWTGGVSATDTQYF. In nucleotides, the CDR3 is TGTGCCAGCAGCTGGACAGGGGGGGTAAGCGCCACAGATACGCAGTATTTT.

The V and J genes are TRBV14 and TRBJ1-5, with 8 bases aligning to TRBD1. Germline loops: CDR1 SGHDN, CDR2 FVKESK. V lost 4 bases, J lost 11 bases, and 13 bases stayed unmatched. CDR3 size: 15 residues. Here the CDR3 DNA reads TGTGCCAGCAGCCCAAAACAGGGGGTGACTAAGTCCCAGCATTTT. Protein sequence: CASSPKQGVTKSQHF.

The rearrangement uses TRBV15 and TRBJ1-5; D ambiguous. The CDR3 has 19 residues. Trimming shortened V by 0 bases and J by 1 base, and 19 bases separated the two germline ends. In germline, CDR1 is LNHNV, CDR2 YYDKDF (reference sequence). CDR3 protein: CATSRDNYLLRGSNQPQHF. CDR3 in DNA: TGTGCCACCAGCAGAGACAATTACCTATTAAGAGGGAGCAATCAGCCCCAGCATTTT.

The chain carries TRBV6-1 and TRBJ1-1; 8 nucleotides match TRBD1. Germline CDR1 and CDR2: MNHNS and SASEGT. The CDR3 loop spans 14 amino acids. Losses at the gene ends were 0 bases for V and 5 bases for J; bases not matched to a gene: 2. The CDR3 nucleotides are TGTGCCAGCAGTGAAGCGACAGGGGTGACTGAAGCTTTCTTT. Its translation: CASSEATGVTEAFF.

The CDR3 bases are TGCGCCAGCAGCTTGACAGGGGAAGACGAAAAACTGTTTTTT. Translating gives CASSLTGEDEKLFF. The rearrangement joins TRBV5-1 to TRBJ1-4; 7 bases agree with TRBD1. Unmatched junction bases numbered 5, after V lost 1 base and J lost 8 bases. Germline V lookup: CDR1 SGHRS, CDR2 YFSETQ. This CDR3 has 14 amino acids. Complete variable domain (other parts from reference TRBV5-1 and TRBJ1-4): KAGVTQTPRYLIKTRGQQVTLSCSPISGHRSVSWYQQTPGQGLQFLFEYFSETQRNKGNFPGRFSGRQFSNSRSEMNVSTLELGDSALYLCASSLTGEDEKLFFGSGTQLSVL.

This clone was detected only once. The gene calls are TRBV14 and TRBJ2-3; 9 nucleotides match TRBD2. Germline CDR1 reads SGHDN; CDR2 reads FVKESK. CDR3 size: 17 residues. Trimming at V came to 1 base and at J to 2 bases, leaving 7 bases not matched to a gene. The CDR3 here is CASSQVVSGGVTDTQYF. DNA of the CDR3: TGTGCCAGCAGCCAAGTTGTTAGCGGGGGTGTCACAGATACGCAGTATTTT.

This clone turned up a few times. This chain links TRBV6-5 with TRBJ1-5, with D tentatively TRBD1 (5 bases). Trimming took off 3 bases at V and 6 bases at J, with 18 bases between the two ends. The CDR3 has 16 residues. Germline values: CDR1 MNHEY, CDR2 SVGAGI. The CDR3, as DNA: TGTGCCAGCAGTTATCGGGTCGCCAGGGAGGGTCAGCCCCAGCATTTT. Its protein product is CASSYRVAREGQPQHF.

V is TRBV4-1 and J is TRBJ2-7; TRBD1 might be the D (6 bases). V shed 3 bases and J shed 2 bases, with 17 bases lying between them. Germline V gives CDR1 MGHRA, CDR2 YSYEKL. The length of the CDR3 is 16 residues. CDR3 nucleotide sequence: TGCGCCAGCAGCCATGGTAGCAGGGGAATTACCTACGAGCAGTACTTC. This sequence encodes CASSHGSRGITYEQYF.

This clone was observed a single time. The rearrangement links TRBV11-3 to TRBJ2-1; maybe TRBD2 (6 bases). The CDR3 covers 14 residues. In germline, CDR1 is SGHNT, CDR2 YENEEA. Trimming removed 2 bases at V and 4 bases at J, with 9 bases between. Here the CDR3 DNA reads TGTGCCAGCAGCTTAAACGGGGGTTACAATGAGCAGTTCTTC. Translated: CASSLNGGYNEQFF.

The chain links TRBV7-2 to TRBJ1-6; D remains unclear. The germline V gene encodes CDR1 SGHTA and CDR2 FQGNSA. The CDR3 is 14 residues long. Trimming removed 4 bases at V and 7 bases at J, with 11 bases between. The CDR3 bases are TGTGCCAGCAGCTCCGAGCAACTAAATTCACCCCTCCACTTT. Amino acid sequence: CASSSEQLNSPLHF.

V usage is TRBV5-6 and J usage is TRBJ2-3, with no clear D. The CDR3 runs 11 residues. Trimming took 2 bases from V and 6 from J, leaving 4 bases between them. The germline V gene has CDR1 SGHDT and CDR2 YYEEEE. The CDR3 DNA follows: TGTGCCAGCAGCTTCGAGGATACGCAGTATTTT. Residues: CASSFEDTQYF.

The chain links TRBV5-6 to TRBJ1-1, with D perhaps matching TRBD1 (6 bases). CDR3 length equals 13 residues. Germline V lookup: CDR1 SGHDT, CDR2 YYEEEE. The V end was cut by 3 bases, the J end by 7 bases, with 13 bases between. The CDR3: CASSYTGWVEAFF. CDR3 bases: TGTGCCAGCAGCTATACAGGGTGGGTTGAAGCTTTCTTT.

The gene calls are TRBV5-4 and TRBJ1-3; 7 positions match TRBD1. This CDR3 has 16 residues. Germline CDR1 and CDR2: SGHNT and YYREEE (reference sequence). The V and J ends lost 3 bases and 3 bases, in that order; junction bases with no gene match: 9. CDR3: CASSSTSGTDGNTIYF. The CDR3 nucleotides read TGTGCCAGCAGCTCAACCTCCGGGACAGATGGAAACACCATATATTTT.

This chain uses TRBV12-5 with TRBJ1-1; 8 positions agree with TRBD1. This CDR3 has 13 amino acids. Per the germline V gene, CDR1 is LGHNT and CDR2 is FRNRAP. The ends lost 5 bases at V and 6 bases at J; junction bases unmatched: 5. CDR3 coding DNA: TGTGCTAGTGGTCGGACAGGGCGCTCTGAAGCTTTCTTT. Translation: CASGRTGRSEAFF. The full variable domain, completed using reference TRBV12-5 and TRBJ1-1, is DARVTQTPRHKVTEMGQEVTMRCQPILGHNTVFWYRQTMMQGLELLAYFRNRAPLDDSGMPKDRFSAEMPDATLATLKIQPSEPRDSAVYFCASGRTGRSEAFFGQGTRLTVV.

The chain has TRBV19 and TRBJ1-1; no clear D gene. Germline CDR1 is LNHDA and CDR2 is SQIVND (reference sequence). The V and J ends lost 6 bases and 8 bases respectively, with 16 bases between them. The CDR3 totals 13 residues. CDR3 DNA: TGTGCCAGTAGCTGGTCTGGGCGGGGAGAAGCTTTCTTT. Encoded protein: CASSWSGRGEAFF.

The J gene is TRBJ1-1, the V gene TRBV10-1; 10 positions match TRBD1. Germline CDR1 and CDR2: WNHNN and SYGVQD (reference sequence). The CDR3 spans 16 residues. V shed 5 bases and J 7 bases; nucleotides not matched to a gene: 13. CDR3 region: CASSKAWDRGGVEAFF. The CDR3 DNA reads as TGCGCCAGCAGTAAAGCTTGGGACAGGGGAGGCGTTGAAGCTTTCTTT.

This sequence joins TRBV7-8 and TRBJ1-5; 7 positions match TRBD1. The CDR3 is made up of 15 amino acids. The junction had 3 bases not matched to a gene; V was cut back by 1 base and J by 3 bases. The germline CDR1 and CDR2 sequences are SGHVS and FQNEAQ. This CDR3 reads CASSLETGINQPQHF. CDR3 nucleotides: TGTGCCAGCAGCTTAGAGACAGGGATCAATCAGCCCCAGCATTTT.

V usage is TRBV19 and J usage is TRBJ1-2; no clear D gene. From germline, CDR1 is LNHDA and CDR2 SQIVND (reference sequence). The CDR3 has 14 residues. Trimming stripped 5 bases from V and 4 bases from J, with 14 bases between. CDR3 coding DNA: TGTGCCAGTAGTCGCAGGAGGGAACCCTATGGCTACACCTTC. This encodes CASSRRREPYGYTF.

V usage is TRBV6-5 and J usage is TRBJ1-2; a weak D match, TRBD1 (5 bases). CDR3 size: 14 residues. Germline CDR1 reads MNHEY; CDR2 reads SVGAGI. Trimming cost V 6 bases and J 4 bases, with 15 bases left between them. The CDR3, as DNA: TGTGCCAGCAGGGGCGGGGCCGTCTTCTATGGCTACACCTTC. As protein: CASRGGAVFYGYTF.

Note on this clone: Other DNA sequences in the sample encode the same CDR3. CDR3 amino acids: CASSPGQGVYEQYF. In nucleotides, the CDR3 is TGTGCCAGCAGTCCGGGACAGGGTGTGTACGAGCAGTACTTC. This chain connects TRBV6-5 to TRBJ2-7, with 9 bases lining up with TRBD1. With V trimmed by 5 bases and J by 4 bases, 6 bases remained unmatched. The CDR3 has 14 amino acids. CDR1 is MNHEY, CDR2 SVGAGI, per germline.

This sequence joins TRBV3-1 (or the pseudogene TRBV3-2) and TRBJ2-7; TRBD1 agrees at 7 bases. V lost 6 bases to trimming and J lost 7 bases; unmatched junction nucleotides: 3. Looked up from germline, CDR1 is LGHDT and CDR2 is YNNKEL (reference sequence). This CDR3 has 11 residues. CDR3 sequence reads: CASRNRGEQYF. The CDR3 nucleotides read TGTGCCAGCAGAAACAGGGGTGAGCAGTACTTC.

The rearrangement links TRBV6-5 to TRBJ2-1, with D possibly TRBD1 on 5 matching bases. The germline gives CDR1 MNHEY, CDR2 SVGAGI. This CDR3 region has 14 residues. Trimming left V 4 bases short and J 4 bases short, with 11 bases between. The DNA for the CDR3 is TGTGCCAGCAGTTTGACCCGACAGTACAATGAGCAGTTCTTC. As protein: CASSLTRQYNEQFF.

CDR3 protein: CASSVGRTSGYEQYF. The DNA of the CDR3 is TGTGCCAGCAGCGTGGGTCGGACTAGCGGCTACGAGCAGTACTTC. The gene calls are TRBV9 and TRBJ2-7, with TRBD2 matching 10 bases. J gave up 3 bases and V 2 bases, and 5 bases lay outside the gene matches. From germline, CDR1 is SGDLS and CDR2 YYNGEE. The CDR3 is 15 residues long.